The 26 T cell receptor beta chains below were found in one sample sequenced in a study of T-cell memory formation after mild COVID-19. TCRdb used MiXCR to reprocess the 5' RACE reads, holding one entry per CDR3 protein. Of some 30,000 distinct CDR3 sequences detected, roughly 7.4% appear once; the ten largest clones hold 13% to 15%. Sequencing was carried out using PBMCs or a T cell subset sorted from them (not recorded which). The source is an adult woman who had mild COVID-19 (a few samples of this study predate the infection). Cell type and time point are not known.

This clonotype was detected ten times or more. The chain uses TRBV10-2 and TRBJ2-1, with a tentative D call TRBD2 (5 bases). V was trimmed by 6 bases and J by 9 bases, leaving 18 bases between them. Germline CDR1 and CDR2: WSHSY and SAAADI. This CDR3 has 14 amino acids. The CDR3 spells CASRLGSLGSEQFF. As DNA, the CDR3 is TGCGCCAGCAGACTAGGCAGCCTAGGTAGTGAGCAGTTCTTC.

Many counts were recorded for this clonotype. V and J are TRBV7-8 and TRBJ1-4, with 10 bases that match TRBD1. V dropped 1 base and J dropped 8; count of bases not matched to a gene: 4. Germline V gene data show CDR1 as SGHVS and CDR2 as FQNEAQ. CDR3 size: 15 residues. CDR3 region: CASSLGGTGDEKLFF. The DNA of the CDR3 is TGTGCCAGCAGCTTAGGGGGGACAGGGGACGAAAAACTGTTTTTT.

This clonotype was seen ten or more times. The J gene is TRBJ1-6, the V gene TRBV20-1, with D unclear. The V gene lost 0 bases and the J gene lost 7 bases, with 7 bases spanning the gap. This CDR3 contains 13 residues. In germline, CDR1 is DFQATT, CDR2 SNEGSKA (reference sequence). CDR3 nucleotides: TGCAGTGCTAGAGATCGAAGGAATTCACCCCTCCACTTT. As protein: CSARDRRNSPLHF.

This clonotype was seen ten or more times. The rearrangement joins TRBV7-9 to TRBJ1-2; 7 nucleotides align to TRBD1. CDR1 SEHNR and CDR2 FQNEAQ come from the germline V gene (reference sequence). The CDR3 runs 14 residues. V lost 6 bases and J lost 1; bases outside the gene matches: 5. The CDR3 region is CASRTGEVNYGYTF. The CDR3 region has the DNA TGTGCCAGCAGAACAGGGGAGGTTAACTATGGCTACACCTTC.

This clonotype was seen at least ten times. V usage is TRBV27 and J usage is TRBJ2-7, with TRBD1 as a possible D gene (6 bases). Germline V gene lookup returns CDR1 MNHEY and CDR2 SMNVEV (reference sequence). The V gene lost 2 bases and the J gene lost 2 bases, with 10 bases spanning the gap. The CDR3 runs 14 residues. The CDR3 here is CASSLPDSTYEQYF. The CDR3 DNA is TGTGCCAGCAGTTTACCGGACAGTACCTACGAGCAGTACTTC.

This clonotype was found a few times. V and J are TRBV5-6 and TRBJ2-5, with 8 bases that match TRBD2. V lost 1 base and J lost 6; bases outside the gene matches: 8. The CDR3 is 15 residues long. The germline V gene has CDR1 SGHDT and CDR2 YYEEEE. The CDR3 protein is CASSLTGLADQTQYF. The CDR3 DNA reads as TGTGCCAGCAGCTTGACCGGACTAGCTGATCAGACCCAGTACTTC.

This clonotype was counted at least ten times. This chain links TRBV5-1 with TRBJ2-6; 7 bases match TRBD1. The germline CDR1 and CDR2 sequences are SGHRS and YFSETQ. V lost 1 base, J lost 9 bases, and 7 bases stayed unmatched. CDR3 length: 15 amino acids. The CDR3 protein is CASSLLAGGLNVLTF. DNA for the CDR3: TGCGCCAGCAGCTTGTTGGCAGGGGGTCTCAACGTCCTGACTTTC.

This clonotype was recorded many times. The genes are TRBV18 and TRBJ2-1; 9 bases match TRBD2. Germline V gene lookup returns CDR1 KGHSH and CDR2 LQKENI. The CDR3 has 16 amino acids. Trimming cost V 3 bases and J 10 bases; bases outside gene matches: 13. CDR3 bases: TGTGCCAGCTCACCCCTTGCTAGCGGGGCGTCCGGGGAGCAGTTCTTC. It encodes CASSPLASGASGEQFF.

This clonotype came up many times. The chain recombines TRBV5-4 with TRBJ2-5, with 7 bases that match TRBD1. From germline, CDR1 is SGHNT and CDR2 YYREEE (reference sequence). This CDR3 comprises 11 residues. V lost 3 bases and J lost 7; bases outside the gene matches: 0. The CDR3 DNA reads TGTGCCAGCAGCTACAGGGGGACCCAGTACTTC. Translation: CASSYRGTQYF.

This clonotype occurred many times. CDR3 sequence reads: CASSQEQVSTEAFF. The CDR3 nucleotides read TGCGCCAGCAGCCAGGAACAGGTCTCCACTGAAGCTTTCTTT. The chain carries TRBV4-3 and TRBJ1-1, with D perhaps TRBD1 (5 bases). CDR3 size: 14 residues. From germline, CDR1 is LGHNA and CDR2 YSLEER. V lost 3 bases, J lost 4 bases, and 12 bases lay in between.

The sample holds many counts of this clonotype. This chain joins TRBV5-6 and TRBJ2-7; D may be TRBD1 (5 bases). The germline V gene encodes CDR1 SGHDT and CDR2 YYEEEE. The CDR3 loop spans 12 amino acids. Deletions cut 0 bases from V and 6 bases from J, with 7 bases between. CDR3 coding DNA: TGTGCCAGCAGCTTGGTAAGGGGCGAGCAGTACTTC. It yields the protein CASSLVRGEQYF.

This clonotype was counted ten times or more. The chain employs TRBV5-1 and TRBJ2-1, with TRBD2 matching 9 bases. The trim removed 5 bases at V and 0 bases at J, leaving 9 bases unmatched. Germline values: CDR1 SGHRS, CDR2 YFSETQ. The CDR3 has 17 amino acids. In DNA, the CDR3 is TGCGCCAGCAGTCGAGAAGCGGGGGGCCCCTCCTACAATGAGCAGTTCTTC. Residues: CASSREAGGPSYNEQFF.

Many counts were recorded for this clonotype. This chain links TRBV4-1 with TRBJ2-3; 7 nucleotides align to TRBD2. Germline lookup yields CDR1 MGHRA and CDR2 YSYEKL. The CDR3 totals 18 residues. V lost 2 bases, J lost 1 base, and 12 bases stayed unmatched. The CDR3 here is CASSQPPDVAGGTDTQYF. The CDR3 DNA reads as TGCGCCAGCAGCCAACCCCCAGACGTTGCGGGGGGCACAGATACGCAGTATTTT.

This clonotype was seen at least ten times. The rearrangement links TRBV14 to TRBJ2-7; possibly TRBD1 for D (6 bases). Trimming took off 4 bases at V and 3 bases at J, with 7 bases between the two ends. The CDR3 is 12 residues long. Germline lookup yields CDR1 SGHDN and CDR2 FVKESK. CDR3 in amino acids: CASSLQGYEQYF. The CDR3 DNA sequence: TGTGCCAGCAGCCTACAGGGCTACGAGCAGTACTTC. Full variable domain (remainder filled in from reference TRBV14 and TRBJ2-7): EAGVTQFPSHSVIEKGQTVTLRCDPISGHDNLYWYRRVMGKEIKFLLHFVKESKQDESGMPNNRFLAERTGGTYSTLKVQPAELEDSGVYFCASSLQGYEQYFGPGTRLTVT.

This clonotype has ten or more counts. V usage is TRBV4-2 and J usage is TRBJ2-7; 11 bases map to TRBD2. The trim removed 3 bases at V and 2 bases at J, leaving 9 bases unmatched. This CDR3 spans 17 amino acids. Germline values: CDR1 LGHNA, CDR2 YNFKEQ. CDR3 loop: CASSHTLTTSGTYEQYF. The CDR3 DNA reads TGTGCCAGCAGCCACACATTGACGACTAGCGGGACCTACGAGCAGTACTTC.

This clonotype has a count of ten or more. The CDR3 spells CASSGFSYNSPLHF. The CDR3 coding sequence is TGTGCCAGCAGTGGGTTCTCCTATAATTCACCCCTCCACTTT. V and J are TRBV28 and TRBJ1-6; D call uncertain. Germline values: CDR1 MDHEN, CDR2 SYDVKM. The CDR3 consists of 14 residues. Trimming removed 5 bases at V and 0 bases at J, with 5 bases between.

This clonotype was detected ten times or more. This chain links TRBV2 with TRBJ1-1; possibly TRBD1 for D (5 bases). CDR1 is SNHLY and CDR2 is FYNNEI in the germline V gene. CDR3 length: 14 residues. V lost 6 bases and J lost 0, with 11 bases in between. Here the CDR3 DNA reads TGTGCCAGCAGGAGTAGAGGGGTGAACACTGAAGCTTTCTTT. Translated: CASRSRGVNTEAFF. Looking up the rest from reference TRBV2 and TRBJ1-1 gives the full variable domain: EPEVTQTPSHQVTQMGQEVILRCVPISNHLYFYWYRQILGQKVEFLVSFYNNEISEKSEIFDDQFSVERPDGSNFTLKIRSTKLEDSAMYFCASRSRGVNTEAFFGQGTRLTVV.

This clonotype has at least ten counts. The J gene is TRBJ1-5, the V gene TRBV19; D unclear. The V end lost 6 bases, the J end lost 1 base, and 7 bases lay between the germline ends. The CDR3 spans 13 residues. From germline, CDR1 is LNHDA and CDR2 SQIVND (reference sequence). In nucleotides, the CDR3 is TGTGCCAGTAGCCGAGGAAGCAATCAGCCCCAGCATTTT. The encoded protein is CASSRGSNQPQHF.

In this sample, this clonotype turned up many times. V is TRBV29-1 and J is TRBJ2-5; D possibly matches TRBD1 or TRBD2 (5 bases each). The CDR3 length is 14 residues. Germline-derived CDR1 and CDR2 are SQVTM and ANQGSEA. The germline V and J ends were trimmed by 0 bases and 0 bases, with 8 bases remaining between them. The CDR3 protein is CSVEDWGYQETQYF. In nucleotides, the CDR3 is TGCAGCGTTGAAGATTGGGGGTACCAAGAGACCCAGTACTTC.

This clonotype was picked up many times. The J gene is TRBJ2-2, the V gene TRBV5-5; 10 bases are a match to TRBD1. The length of the CDR3 is 17 residues. V was clipped by 0 bases and J by 5 bases; unmatched bases: 7. Germline CDR1 SGHKS, CDR2 YYEKEE (reference sequence). The CDR3 spells CASSLEWGTGVTGELFF. The CDR3 nucleotides read TGTGCCAGCAGCTTGGAGTGGGGGACAGGGGTAACCGGGGAGCTGTTTTTT.

Turning to this clonotype: It may be a read error: a sequence one base away is much more abundant. CDR3 loop: CASSPASGMAIDTQYF. CDR3 bases: TGTGCCAGCAGCCCAGCTAGCGGGATGGCCATCGATACGCAGTATTTT. V is TRBV7-2 and J is TRBJ2-3; 9 bases fit TRBD2. V lost 5 bases to trimming and J lost 6 bases; unmatched junction nucleotides: 12. Per the germline V gene, CDR1 is SGHTA and CDR2 is FQGNSA. The CDR3 has 16 residues.

This clonotype was observed at least ten times. The chain joins TRBV6-6 to TRBJ2-1, with D tentatively TRBD2 (6 bases). Germline CDR1 MNHNY, CDR2 SVGAGI (reference sequence). The CDR3 loop spans 13 amino acids. With 4 bases removed from V and 4 bases from J, the gap between germline ends came to 8 bases. The CDR3 spells CASSSGRYNEQFF. In DNA, the CDR3 is TGTGCCAGCAGTTCGGGGAGGTACAATGAGCAGTTCTTC.

This clonotype has at least ten counts. The genes are TRBV7-7 and TRBJ2-1; perhaps TRBD2 as D (5 bases). The CDR3 totals 16 residues. The germline CDR1 and CDR2 sequences are SSHAT and FNYEAQ (reference sequence). Trimming removed 5 bases from V and 7 bases from J, with 21 bases in between. The CDR3 spells CASSPRRGLKDNEQFF. The CDR3 nucleotides read TGTGCCAGCAGCCCCCGCCGAGGGCTAAAAGATAATGAGCAGTTCTTC.

The sample holds many counts of this clonotype. The chain couples TRBV7-9 to TRBJ2-5, with D unclear. The CDR3 has 15 residues. Germline V gene sequence: CDR1 SEHNR, CDR2 FQNEAQ (reference sequence). V was pared by 0 bases and J by 5 bases, with 13 bases between. The CDR3 region is CASSLALIRSETQYF. The CDR3 coding sequence is TGTGCCAGCAGCTTAGCGCTGATTAGGTCGGAGACCCAGTACTTC.

J is TRBJ1-1 and V is TRBV10-2; 9 bases align to TRBD1. The CDR3 runs 15 residues. Per the germline V gene, CDR1 is WSHSY and CDR2 is SAAADI. V lost 7 bases to trimming and J lost 1 base; unmatched junction nucleotides: 7. The CDR3 DNA sequence: TGCGCCAGCAAATCGGGACAGGGTTCGAACACTGAAGCTTTCTTT. This codes for CASKSGQGSNTEAFF.

This clonotype was counted ten times or more. The genes are TRBV5-1 and TRBJ1-2; D remains ambiguous. CDR3 length: 14 residues. V shed 0 bases and J shed 2 bases, with 8 bases lying between them. Germline V gene lookup returns CDR1 SGHRS and CDR2 YFSETQ. The CDR3 region is CASSLVGNNYGYTF. CDR3 bases: TGCGCCAGCAGCTTGGTGGGGAACAACTATGGCTACACCTTC.